The 11 T cell receptor beta chains in this list originate from one sample, sequenced in a study of cytomegalovirus exposure and HLA in healthy donors. The table came from immunoSEQ multiplex PCR; TCRdb's copy has only in-frame clones and leaves some out. Of some 170,000 clones in the sample, more than 75% are singletons; the top ten hold 2.7%. Sequencing was performed on PBMCs. These receptors all come from a man between 18 and 35 years old in good health and CMV-seropositive.

This chain joins TRBV7-4 and TRBJ2-7; D perhaps matches TRBD1 (5 bases). The CDR3 extends over 15 amino acids. The germline CDR1 and CDR2 sequences are SGHVT and SQSDAQ. V lost 5 bases and J lost 4, with 18 bases in between. CDR3 DNA: TGTGCCAGCAGCCTATTAAGGGGCAGCCTATACGAGCAGTACTTC. This gives the protein CASSLLRGSLYEQYF.

The V gene is TRBV6-5, the J gene TRBJ2-3; maybe TRBD2 (6 bases). V gave up 6 bases and J gave up 1 base, with 11 bases separating them. CDR3 length: 14 amino acids. Germline lookup yields CDR1 MNHEY and CDR2 SVGAGI. The CDR3 protein is CASSRLVGTDTQYF. CDR3 bases: TGTGCCAGCAGCCGACTAGTCGGCACAGATACGCAGTATTTT.

The chain couples TRBV4-3 to TRBJ1-2; TRBD1 is a possible D gene (5 bases). The germline gives CDR1 LGHNA, CDR2 YSLEER. CDR3 size: 15 residues. Trimming took off 6 bases at V and 0 bases at J, with 14 bases between the two ends. The CDR3 coding sequence is TGCGCCAGCAGGGGGGGGACGCTTTCTAACTATGGCTACACCTTC. Protein: CASRGGTLSNYGYTF.

V and J are TRBV9 and TRBJ1-1; maybe TRBD1 (5 bases). Germline V gene lookup returns CDR1 SGDLS and CDR2 YYNGEE. The CDR3 contains 15 residues. V dropped 0 bases and J dropped 5 bases, with 14 bases sitting between them. DNA of the CDR3: TGTGCCAGCAGCGTAGGGTATGGGGCGTGGACTGAAGCTTTCTTT. As protein: CASSVGYGAWTEAFF.

The chain couples TRBV6-1 to TRBJ2-7; 9 nucleotides agree with TRBD2. Trimming took 5 bases from V and 3 from J; bases not matched to a gene: 5. The CDR3 consists of 14 residues. Germline V gene lookup returns CDR1 MNHNS and CDR2 SASEGT. CDR3 region: CASSMGLADYEQYF. CDR3 coding DNA: TGTGCCAGCAGTATGGGACTAGCCGACTACGAGCAGTACTTC.

The CDR3 is CASSYRQGRYEQYF. CDR3 DNA sequence: TGTGCCAGCAGTTACCGTCAGGGTCGGTACGAGCAGTACTTC. The V and J genes are TRBV6-5 and TRBJ2-7; D is perhaps TRBD1 (5 bases). This CDR3 has 14 residues. Germline-derived CDR1 and CDR2 are MNHEY and SVGAGI. V lost 2 bases and J 4 bases, leaving 12 bases between the germline ends.

This chain's CDR3 is CASSKGLNTEAFF. In DNA form, the CDR3 reads TGTGCCAGCAGTAAGGGGCTGAACACTGAAGCTTTCTTT. V gene TRBV7-6 combines with J gene TRBJ1-1, with a possible D match to TRBD1 (5 bases). CDR1 is SGHVS, CDR2 FNYEAQ, per germline. V lost 6 bases to trimming and J lost 0 bases, with 8 bases between them. The CDR3 is made up of 13 amino acids.

V is TRBV27 and J is TRBJ1-3, with 7 bases identical to TRBD1. J gave up 0 bases and V 5 bases, and 10 bases lay outside the gene matches. CDR1 and CDR2 from the germline V gene are MNHEY and SMNVEV (reference sequence). This CDR3 has 17 residues. CDR3 in amino acids: CASSPRTGLGSGNTIYF. The CDR3 nucleotides read TGTGCCAGCAGTCCCCGGACAGGCTTAGGCTCTGGAAACACCATATATTTT.

This chain connects TRBV7-2 to TRBJ2-7; TRBD2 matches 8 bases. V lost 0 bases to trimming and J lost 3 bases; unmatched junction nucleotides: 4. CDR1 is SGHTA and CDR2 is FQGNSA in the germline V gene. This CDR3 has 15 amino acids. Here the CDR3 reads CASSLAGLGSYEQYF. The CDR3 DNA reads as TGTGCCAGCAGCTTAGCGGGACTAGGTAGCTACGAGCAGTACTTC.

This clone was observed at least ten times. The V and J genes are TRBV4-1 and TRBJ1-4; D possibly corresponds to TRBD1 (5 bases). This CDR3 has 16 residues. V lost 1 base to trimming and J lost 3 bases, with 12 bases between them. Per germline, CDR1 MGHRA and CDR2 YSYEKL. The CDR3 loop is CASSQGGGFPNEKLFF. CDR3 nucleotide sequence: TGCGCCAGCAGCCAAGGCGGGGGTTTCCCTAATGAAAAACTGTTTTTT.

The chain recombines TRBV10-3 with TRBJ2-7, with D perhaps TRBD1 (6 bases). This CDR3 comprises 14 residues. V was shortened by 2 bases and J by 0 bases, with 8 bases between the two germline ends. Germline V lookup: CDR1 ENHRY, CDR2 SYGVKD. CDR3 residues: CAISEQGSSYEQYF. The CDR3 DNA reads as TGTGCCATCAGTGAGCAGGGGAGCTCCTACGAGCAGTACTTC.